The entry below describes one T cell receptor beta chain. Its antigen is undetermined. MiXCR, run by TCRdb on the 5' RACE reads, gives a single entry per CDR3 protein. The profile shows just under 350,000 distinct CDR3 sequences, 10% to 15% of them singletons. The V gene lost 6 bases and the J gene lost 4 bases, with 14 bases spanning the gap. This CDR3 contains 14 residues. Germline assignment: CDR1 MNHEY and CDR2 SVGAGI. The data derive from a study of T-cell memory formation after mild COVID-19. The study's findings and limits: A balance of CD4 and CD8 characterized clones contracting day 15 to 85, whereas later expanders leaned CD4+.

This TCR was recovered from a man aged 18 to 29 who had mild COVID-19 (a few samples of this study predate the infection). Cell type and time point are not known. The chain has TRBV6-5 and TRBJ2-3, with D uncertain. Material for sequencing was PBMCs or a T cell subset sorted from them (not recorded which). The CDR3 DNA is TGTGCCAGCAGCGCATTGAGTCCCTCAGATACGCAGTATTTT. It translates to CASSALSPSDTQYF.